This passage covers 18 T cell receptor beta chains from one sample sequenced in a study of blood T cell repertoires in COVID-19. Measured with immunoSEQ multiplex PCR; TCRdb has only the in-frame clones, and not every one. Among 26,000 or so clones listed, more than 75% were seen once. The sample was peripheral blood. Receptors originate from a human donor in a cohort sampled during active COVID-19. The donor label of this sample is uncertain.

The chain joins TRBV5-4 to TRBJ1-1; 10 nucleotides align to TRBD1. Germline lookup yields CDR1 SGHNT and CDR2 YYREEE (reference sequence). V lost 4 bases and J lost 5; bases outside the gene matches: 11. The CDR3 length is 16 residues. The CDR3 nucleotides are TGTGCCAGCAGCCCGCCAAGACAGGGGGCGACGACTGAAGCTTTCTTT. Translating gives CASSPPRQGATTEAFF.

CDR3 DNA sequence: TGTGCCAGCAGACTTCGGACAGAACACGAGCAGTACTTC. Residues: CASRLRTEHEQYF. The chain uses TRBV27 and TRBJ2-7; maybe TRBD1 (6 bases). The germline gives CDR1 MNHEY, CDR2 SMNVEV (reference sequence). The CDR3 runs to 13 residues. The V end was cut by 6 bases, the J end by 5 bases, with 14 bases between.

With respect to this clone: An end of the junction does not agree with germline; a read error may underlie this. The chain couples TRBV3-1 (or the pseudogene TRBV3-2) to TRBJ1-2; D unresolved. The CDR3 sequence is 14 residues long. Per germline, CDR1 LGHDT and CDR2 YNNKEL (reference sequence). CDR3 bases: TGTGCCAGCGGCCACGAGACGGGTCTAGATGGCTACACCTTC. It translates to CASGHETGLDGYTF.

This chain connects TRBV5-6 to TRBJ1-5; D is unclear. This CDR3 is built from 14 residues. Germline loops: CDR1 SGHDT, CDR2 YYEEEE. The germline V and J ends were trimmed by 1 base and 0 bases, with 5 bases remaining between them. CDR3 sequence reads: CASSLRGSNQPQHF. CDR3 nucleotide sequence: TGTGCCAGCAGCTTGCGAGGTAGCAATCAGCCCCAGCATTTT.

The rearrangement links TRBV19 to TRBJ2-7; the D is unclear. The CDR3 contains 12 residues. V gave up 5 bases and J gave up 7 bases, with 12 bases separating them. Germline V gives CDR1 LNHDA, CDR2 SQIVND (reference sequence). CDR3 residues: CASSFVGGEQYF. The CDR3 DNA reads TGTGCCAGTAGTTTCGTTGGCGGAGAGCAGTACTTC.

J is TRBJ2-2 and V is TRBV5-5, with 12 bases matching TRBD2. The CDR3 extends over 18 amino acids. V lost 0 bases, J lost 5 bases, and 8 bases stayed unmatched. Germline CDR1 SGHKS, CDR2 YYEKEE (reference sequence). CDR3 residues: CASSLAASGGAKTGELFF. The CDR3 nucleotides read TGTGCCAGCAGCTTGGCCGCTAGCGGGGGGGCTAAAACCGGGGAGCTGTTTTTT.

The CDR3 bases are TGTGCCAGCAGCCAAGATCCCGGGAGCTCCTACGAGCAGTACTTC. Encoded protein: CASSQDPGSSYEQYF. The V call is TRBV14, the J call TRBJ2-7; TRBD2 is a possible D gene (6 bases). Germline V gene lookup returns CDR1 SGHDN and CDR2 FVKESK. The CDR3 consists of 15 residues. The ends were cut back, 0 bases at V and 0 bases at J, with 9 bases in the middle. Complete variable domain (other parts from reference TRBV14 and TRBJ2-7): EAGVTQFPSHSVIEKGQTVTLRCDPISGHDNLYWYRRVMGKEIKFLLHFVKESKQDESGMPNNRFLAERTGGTYSTLKVQPAELEDSGVYFCASSQDPGSSYEQYFGPGTRLTVT.

The V call is TRBV12-1, the J call TRBJ2-7; TRBD1, the table's D call, lacks a check against the DNA. TRBV12-1 represents a pseudogene. The CDR3 is made up of 13 amino acids. CDR3 sequence: CAGRAGVNYEQYF. For the CDR3, the DNA is TGTGCGGGAAGGGCAGGGGTAAACTACGAGCAGTACTTC.

V is TRBV28 and J is TRBJ1-5; possibly TRBD1 for D (5 bases). This CDR3 contains 16 residues. Germline CDR1 is MDHEN and CDR2 is SYDVKM. V lost 4 bases, J lost 4 bases, and 17 bases lay in between. The CDR3 nucleotides are TGTGCCAGCAGTTCCCCCCGGCAGGGCTCGAATCAGCCCCAGCATTTT. This encodes CASSSPRQGSNQPQHF.

This clone was seen only once. The chain is built from TRBV6-6 and TRBJ2-2, with TRBD1 identical over 9 bases. The CDR3 covers 15 residues. Germline CDR1 is MNHNY and CDR2 is SVGAGI (reference sequence). J was trimmed by 1 base and V by 6 bases; bases with no gene match: 3. CDR3: CASRGQGMNTGELFF. The CDR3 nucleotides read TGTGCCAGCAGGGGACAGGGAATGAACACCGGGGAGCTGTTTTTT.

The chain combines TRBV6-1 with TRBJ2-7; 10 nucleotides line up with TRBD1. J was trimmed by 3 bases and V by 3 bases; bases with no gene match: 8. The CDR3 length is 16 residues. CDR1 MNHNS and CDR2 SASEGT come from the germline V gene. The DNA of the CDR3 is TGTGCCAGCAGTGAGATGGGGGGGACAGGGGTCTACGAGCAGTACTTC. Residues: CASSEMGGTGVYEQYF.

The chain recombines TRBV7-2 with TRBJ2-5; weak D call: TRBD2 (6 bases). CDR3 length equals 14 residues. Germline CDR1 SGHTA, CDR2 FQGNSA. Trimming removed 5 bases from V and 2 bases from J, with 12 bases in between. This chain's CDR3 is CASSPGTFQETQYF. The CDR3 DNA is TGTGCCAGCAGCCCCGGGACTTTTCAAGAGACCCAGTACTTC. The full variable domain, completed using reference TRBV7-2 and TRBJ2-5, is GAGVSQSPSNKVTEKGKDVELRCDPISGHTALYWYRQSLGQGLEFLIYFQGNSAPDKSGLPSDRFSAERTGGSVSTLTIQRTQQEDSAVYLCASSPGTFQETQYFGPGTRLLVL.

The V gene is TRBV4-1, the J gene TRBJ2-3; D uncertain. Looked up from germline, CDR1 is MGHRA and CDR2 is YSYEKL. CDR3 size: 17 residues. Trimming stripped 4 bases from V and 0 bases from J, with 17 bases between. The CDR3 loop is CASSRIPLGLSTDTQYF. DNA of the CDR3: TGCGCCAGCAGCCGGATCCCGCTGGGCCTGAGCACAGATACGCAGTATTTT.

This clone occurred once. The chain combines TRBV6-6 with TRBJ2-7; a possible D gene is TRBD2 (5 bases). The CDR3 is made up of 13 amino acids. Germline loops: CDR1 MNHNY, CDR2 SVGAGI (reference sequence). The V and J ends lost 0 bases and 7 bases respectively, with 10 bases between them. The CDR3 bases are TGTGCCAGCAGTTACTCGACGGACTTGGAGCAGTACTTC. Protein product: CASSYSTDLEQYF.

The rearrangement uses TRBV23-1 and TRBJ2-1; D may be TRBD2 (5 bases). TRBV23-1 is an ORF; its function is uncertain. This CDR3 has 17 residues. The V and J ends lost 4 bases and 4 bases respectively, with 20 bases between them. In nucleotides, the CDR3 is TGCGCCAGCAGTCTACCCCCGGCGGGCCGCCGATACAATGAGCAGTTCTTC. It translates to CASSLPPAGRRYNEQFF.

The gene calls are TRBV5-1 and TRBJ1-1, with 7 bases matching TRBD1. After removal of 2 bases from V and 8 bases from J, the junction contained 9 bases not matched to a gene. This CDR3 region has 14 residues. The germline V gene has CDR1 SGHRS and CDR2 YFSETQ. The CDR3 DNA follows: TGCGCCAGCAGCTTTACCACTACAGGGGCGGAAGCTTTCTTT. Protein product: CASSFTTTGAEAFF.

In this sample, this clone turned up a few times. The V gene is TRBV4-3, the J gene TRBJ1-3, with 7 bases fitting TRBD1. The CDR3 consists of 15 residues. CDR1 is LGHNA and CDR2 is YSLEER in the germline V gene. V dropped 4 bases and J dropped 0; count of bases not matched to a gene: 3. Written as DNA, the CDR3 is TGCGCCAGCAGCCCGGGACAGTTCTCTGGAAACACCATATATTTT. This sequence encodes CASSPGQFSGNTIYF.

The chain couples TRBV7-8 to TRBJ1-1, with D hard to call. The germline V and J ends were trimmed by 1 base and 2 bases, with 5 bases remaining between them. The CDR3 is 13 residues long. The germline V gene encodes CDR1 SGHVS and CDR2 FQNEAQ. CDR3 in DNA: TGTGCCAGCAGCTTAGGTATTAACACTGAAGCTTTCTTT. Protein sequence: CASSLGINTEAFF.